Sequencing of this TCR beta chain was carried out in a study of blood T cell repertoires in COVID-19. Looking at the study overall: Sites in the United States, Italy and Spain provided acute and convalescent COVID-19 samples. T cells, B-cell-depleted T cells, or PBMCs supplied cDNA or gDNA.

V dropped 8 bases and J dropped 3 bases, with 13 bases sitting between them. The germline V gene encodes CDR1 SGHVS and CDR2 FQNEAQ. This CDR3 comprises 13 residues. This clone occurred a few times. Produced via immunoSEQ multiplex PCR; TCRdb's table is partial and in-frame only. The table lists about 150,000 clones, about 80% of them singletons, with approximately 32% in the top ten. The V gene is TRBV7-8, the J gene TRBJ1-2; D gene unclear. Sequenced: peripheral blood. The clonotype comes from an older woman with acute or convalescent COVID-19. In DNA form, the CDR3 reads TGTGCCAGCTATGAGATTGATGACTATGGCTACACCTTC. Protein sequence: CASYEIDDYGYTF.